This TCR beta chain was identified during a study of Ad26.COV2.S vaccination and SARS-CoV-2 variants. About the study: The study gave Ad26.COV2.S intramuscularly, once or twice 56 days apart. Study findings and constraints: Measurements of TCR breadth and depth may have given underestimates of the total T cell responses.

V lost 5 bases, J lost 1 base, and 11 bases lay in between. The CDR3 covers 14 residues. Germline V gives CDR1 SQVTM, CDR2 ANQGSEA. Comment on this clone: Its antigen is unknown.

Using immunoSEQ multiplex PCR, the repertoire was profiled, and TCRdb retains in-frame clones only, with some absent. The sample holds about 390,000 clones, around 85% seen once. The treatment is: roughly 20 received Ad26.COV2.S at low or high dose, single or two shots; five or six received placebo; per-sample allocation not given. Sampling was performed 63 days after the first vaccine or placebo injection. The origin of this receptor is a person between 18 and 60 years old who received the Ad26.COV2.S COVID-19 vaccine or a placebo. Material: peripheral blood, obtained in a trial of Ad26.COV2.S vaccine versus placebo. The V call is TRBV29-1, the J call TRBJ1-4; D perhaps matches TRBD1 (6 bases). The DNA for the CDR3 is TGCAGCGTTAGTGGGGGACAAACTAATGAAAAACTGTTTTTT. Protein sequence: CSVSGGQTNEKLFF.